This entry features one T cell receptor (beta chain) sequence. Sequencing was performed with immunoSEQ multiplex PCR; in TCRdb, only in-frame clones are kept and a portion is missing. The table lists under 75,000 clones, about nine tenths of them singletons. The sample belongs to a study of T cell changes during pregnancy in multiple sclerosis. There are 14 residues in the CDR3. V gave up 1 base and J gave up 2 bases, with 9 bases separating them. CDR1 MDHEN and CDR2 SYDVKM come from the germline V gene. The chain links TRBV28 to TRBJ2-7; D possibly corresponds to TRBD2 (6 bases). This specimen was CD4+ T cells from peripheral blood mononuclear cells, taken after pregnancy. This TCR was sampled from a female donor with multiple sclerosis, enrolled in a pregnancy study. CDR3 sequence: CASSLLRGAYEQYF. DNA of the CDR3: TGTGCCAGCAGTTTATTGCGGGGAGCCTACGAGCAGTACTTC.